The 21 T cell receptor beta chains in this list originate from one sample, sequenced in a study of CD8 T cells in Susac syndrome. An input of 0.5 to 1 ug of RNA was subjected to reverse transcription using random hexamers. A single record per CDR3 protein comes from TCRdb applying MiXCR to the immunoSEQ multiplex PCR reads. The sample shows 180,000 or so distinct CDR3 sequences, over 85% of them seen only once. The source material was CD4+ T cells from PBMCs. The receptor set was obtained from a human donor in good health.

This chain joins TRBV5-1 and TRBJ1-2; TRBD1 agrees at 8 bases. CDR1 is SGHRS and CDR2 is YFSETQ in the germline V gene. The CDR3 consists of 16 residues. V lost 4 bases to trimming and J lost 1 base; unmatched junction nucleotides: 9. CDR3: CASSPLTGQDNYGYTF. The CDR3 DNA follows: TGCGCCAGCAGCCCGTTAACGGGACAGGATAACTATGGCTACACCTTC.

The CDR3 sequence: CASSTTSGVLTDTQYF. In nucleotides, the CDR3 is TGCGCCAGCAGCACCACTAGCGGAGTGCTCACAGATACGCAGTATTTT. The J gene is TRBJ2-3, the V gene TRBV5-1; TRBD2 matches 8 bases. The V segment lost 4 bases and the J segment 2 bases; nucleotides outside the gene matches: 9. CDR3 length: 16 amino acids. Germline CDR1 is SGHRS and CDR2 is YFSETQ.

The chain employs TRBV25-1 and TRBJ2-3, with a weak D call TRBD2 (5 bases). Between the trimmed V and J ends, which lost 1 base and 2 bases, there was a span of 10 bases. Germline V lookup: CDR1 MGHDK, CDR2 SYGVNS. This CDR3 has 15 residues. The CDR3 is CASSESRGFTDTQYF. In DNA form, the CDR3 reads TGTGCCAGCAGTGAATCTCGGGGATTCACAGATACGCAGTATTTT.

V gene TRBV25-1 combines with J gene TRBJ2-5; D perhaps matches TRBD2 (6 bases). The germline V gene encodes CDR1 MGHDK and CDR2 SYGVNS. Trimming took 5 bases from V and 3 from J, leaving 13 bases between them. The CDR3 runs to 14 residues. The CDR3 coding sequence is TGTGCCAGCAGTATATCGGGACTTGAAGAGACCCAGTACTTC. Encoded protein: CASSISGLEETQYF.

V is TRBV12-3 or TRBV12-4 and J is TRBJ1-1; D remains unclear. The germline V and J ends were trimmed by 6 bases and 4 bases, with 12 bases remaining between them. CDR3 length: 13 amino acids. The CDR3 spells CASRTPGGTEAFF. For the CDR3, the DNA is TGTGCCAGCAGGACACCGGGAGGCACTGAAGCTTTCTTT.

The chain carries TRBV20-1 and TRBJ2-7; TRBD1 or TRBD2 may be the D gene (5 bases each). V was cut by 6 bases and J by 2 bases, with 14 bases left in between. CDR1 is DFQATT and CDR2 is SNEGSKA in the germline V gene (reference sequence). The CDR3 length is 13 residues. In DNA form, the CDR3 reads TGCAGTGCCCTTCCGGGACGGCCCTACGAGCAGTACTTC. Protein product: CSALPGRPYEQYF.

This chain connects TRBV15 to TRBJ2-1; D perhaps matches TRBD2 (6 bases). Germline CDR1 LNHNV, CDR2 YYDKDF (reference sequence). Trimming removed 6 bases at V and 0 bases at J, with 18 bases between. The CDR3 is 17 amino acids. In DNA form, the CDR3 reads TGTGCCACCAGTATATTTGAGGGACTCAGCTCCTACAATGAGCAGTTCTTC. Translating gives CATSIFEGLSSYNEQFF.

The V call is TRBV2, the J call TRBJ2-1; tentatively, D is TRBD2 (6 bases). The germline gives CDR1 SNHLY, CDR2 FYNNEI. V shed 6 bases and J shed 5 bases, with 8 bases lying between them. The CDR3 covers 12 residues. CDR3 sequence: CASSTSNNEQFF. The DNA for the CDR3 is TGTGCCAGCAGCACTAGCAACAATGAGCAGTTCTTC.

The J gene is TRBJ1-1, the V gene TRBV5-1; D unclear. Germline assignment: CDR1 SGHRS and CDR2 YFSETQ. The CDR3 is 13 amino acids. Trimming took off 4 bases at V and 5 bases at J, with 12 bases between the two ends. CDR3 loop: CASSLRVGTEAFF. The CDR3 region has the DNA TGCGCCAGCAGCCTCCGGGTCGGGACTGAAGCTTTCTTT.

The genes are TRBV3-1 and TRBJ2-1; 10 bases are a match to TRBD2. The CDR3 has 14 residues. Per the germline V gene, CDR1 is LGHDT and CDR2 is YNNKEL (reference sequence). J gave up 8 bases and V 8 bases, and 9 bases lay outside the gene matches. The CDR3 loop is CASEREGLNYEQFF. CDR3 nucleotide sequence: TGTGCCAGCGAGCGGGAGGGCCTGAATTATGAGCAGTTCTTC.

The sample holds one count of this clonotype. The J gene is TRBJ2-7, the V gene TRBV15, with D maybe TRBD1 (6 bases). CDR3 length equals 14 residues. The V end lost 1 base, the J end lost 3 bases, and 10 bases lay between the germline ends. CDR1 is LNHNV and CDR2 is YYDKDF in the germline V gene (reference sequence). The CDR3 coding sequence is TGTGCCACCAGCAGAGCCAGGGGACACTACGAGCAGTACGTC. Translated: CATSRARGHYEQYV.

This clonotype was counted a single time. The V gene is TRBV7-2, the J gene TRBJ2-5; 7 bases are a match to TRBD2. This CDR3 region has 15 residues. J was trimmed by 6 bases and V by 1 base; bases with no gene match: 8. Germline V gives CDR1 SGHTA, CDR2 FQGNSA. CDR3 region: CASSLEGGPGKTQYF. DNA of the CDR3: TGTGCCAGCAGCTTAGAGGGAGGGCCTGGGAAGACCCAGTACTTC. The full variable domain, its missing parts supplied by reference TRBV7-2 and TRBJ2-5, is GAGVSQSPSNKVTEKGKDVELRCDPISGHTALYWYRQSLGQGLEFLIYFQGNSAPDKSGLPSDRFSAERTGGSVSTLTIQRTQQEDSAVYLCASSLEGGPGKTQYFGPGTRLLVL.

J is TRBJ2-1 and V is TRBV7-9; 8 nucleotides match TRBD2. The CDR3 has 15 residues. Per the germline V gene, CDR1 is SEHNR and CDR2 is FQNEAQ (reference sequence). The junction had 7 bases not matched to a gene; V was cut back by 3 bases and J by 6 bases. Here the CDR3 DNA reads TGTGCCAGCAGCTTGTCGGTAGCGGGATTCAATGAGCAGTTCTTC. Its protein is CASSLSVAGFNEQFF.

This clonotype was seen a single time. The chain is built from TRBV6-5 and TRBJ1-2; a weak D match, TRBD1 (5 bases). The V gene lost 2 bases and the J gene lost 8 bases, with 12 bases spanning the gap. CDR3 length: 13 residues. Germline lookup yields CDR1 MNHEY and CDR2 SVGAGI. The CDR3 bases are TGTGCCAGCAGTTACCTTGGGGGGGAAGGCTACACCTTC. This codes for CASSYLGGEGYTF.

This rearrangement joins TRBV28 to TRBJ2-1; D unresolved. This CDR3 spans 12 amino acids. Germline CDR1 MDHEN, CDR2 SYDVKM. With 10 bases removed from V and 4 bases from J, the gap between germline ends came to 11 bases. The CDR3, as DNA: TGTGCCATCGGGCCCGGATACAATGAGCAGTTCTTC. Its translation is CAIGPGYNEQFF.

V and J are TRBV6-5 and TRBJ1-2, with 7 nucleotides matching TRBD1. Germline assignment: CDR1 MNHEY and CDR2 SVGAGI. CDR3 size: 14 residues. V trimming: 5 bases; J trimming: 6 bases; junction bases outside the gene matches: 9. This CDR3 reads CASSPRQGRNGYTF. The CDR3 bases are TGTGCCAGCAGTCCTCGACAGGGACGAAATGGCTACACCTTC.

V is TRBV20-1 and J is TRBJ1-5; 8 bases align to TRBD1. In germline, CDR1 is DFQATT, CDR2 SNEGSKA (reference sequence). The CDR3 totals 16 residues. Unmatched junction bases numbered 11, after V lost 0 bases and J lost 7 bases. The CDR3 reads CSAREDPRTGNQPQHF. As DNA, the CDR3 is TGCAGTGCTAGAGAAGATCCGAGGACAGGGAACCAGCCCCAGCATTTT.

This clonotype was seen only once. The CDR3 protein is CATHGGPINEQFF. As DNA, the CDR3 is TGTGCCACTCATGGGGGGCCGATTAATGAGCAGTTCTTC. The rearrangement joins TRBV24-1 to TRBJ2-1; the D call may be TRBD1 or TRBD2 (6 bases each). Germline V lookup: CDR1 KGHDR, CDR2 SFDVKD. Trimming took 10 bases from V and 7 from J, leaving 16 bases between them. The CDR3 is 13 residues long.

This sequence joins TRBV29-1 and TRBJ1-2; D uncertain. The CDR3 is 11 amino acids. V dropped 4 bases and J dropped 8 bases, with 11 bases sitting between them. Germline assignment: CDR1 SQVTM and CDR2 ANQGSEA. This CDR3 is CSVGGPRGYTF. Here the CDR3 DNA reads TGCAGCGTTGGCGGGCCACGGGGCTACACCTTC.

The V call is TRBV3-1, the J call TRBJ2-5; D gene ambiguous. With 2 bases removed from V and 2 bases from J, the gap between germline ends came to 6 bases. The germline gives CDR1 LGHDT, CDR2 YNNKEL (reference sequence). This CDR3 has 13 amino acids. CDR3 coding DNA: TGTGCCAGCAGCCAACCCAATCAAGAGACCCAGTACTTC. Translating it yields CASSQPNQETQYF.

The chain combines TRBV10-3 with TRBJ1-2, with TRBD1 identical over 7 bases. This CDR3 region has 14 residues. With V trimmed by 6 bases and J by 2 bases, 6 bases remained unmatched. The germline gives CDR1 ENHRY, CDR2 SYGVKD. The CDR3 coding sequence is TGTGCCATCAGGTCCCAGGGGGAGAACTATGGCTACACCTTC. The encoded protein is CAIRSQGENYGYTF.